This TCR beta chain was recorded in a study of ipilimumab plus nivolumab after autologous stem cell transplantation. As for the study in general: Typical patient got 5 ipilimumab doses and about eight nivolumab doses (median). Study observations and caveats: TCR repertoire, Treg phenotype and gut microbiota reportedly support more study of this approach.

Worth noting for this clone: Its antigen is not identified.

Patients got ipilimumab 1 mg/kg beginning 14 to 28 days post-transplant. Through week 26, nivolumab 3 mg/kg IV was given weeks 1, 4, 7, 10, then biweekly. Produced via immunoSEQ multiplex PCR; TCRdb's table is partial and in-frame only. The table lists about 40,000 clones, more than 85% of them singletons, with roughly 0.87% in the top ten. The clonotype originates from a male donor with multiple myeloma. The source was PBMCs, collected in a trial of ipilimumab plus nivolumab as post-transplant consolidation.

CDR3 nucleotides: TGCGCCAGCAGTTCCGGACAGGCCACTGGGGATGGCTACACCTTC. Translation: CASSSGQATGDGYTF. The chain couples TRBV5-1 to TRBJ1-2; 7 nucleotides line up with TRBD1. The CDR3 covers 15 residues. Germline-derived CDR1 and CDR2 are SGHRS and YFSETQ. Trimming cost V 5 bases and J 6 bases; bases outside gene matches: 13.